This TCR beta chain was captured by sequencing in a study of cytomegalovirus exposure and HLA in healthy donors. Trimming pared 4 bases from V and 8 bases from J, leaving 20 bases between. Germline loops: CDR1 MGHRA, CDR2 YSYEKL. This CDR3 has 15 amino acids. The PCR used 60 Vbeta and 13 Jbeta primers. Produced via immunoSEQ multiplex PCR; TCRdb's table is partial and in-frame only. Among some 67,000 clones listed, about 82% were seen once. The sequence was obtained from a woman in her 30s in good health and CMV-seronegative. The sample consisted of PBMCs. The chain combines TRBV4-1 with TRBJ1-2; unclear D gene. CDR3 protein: CASSPQPGSGLGYTF. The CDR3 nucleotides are TGCGCCAGCAGCCCCCAACCGGGGAGTGGCTTAGGCTACACCTTC.